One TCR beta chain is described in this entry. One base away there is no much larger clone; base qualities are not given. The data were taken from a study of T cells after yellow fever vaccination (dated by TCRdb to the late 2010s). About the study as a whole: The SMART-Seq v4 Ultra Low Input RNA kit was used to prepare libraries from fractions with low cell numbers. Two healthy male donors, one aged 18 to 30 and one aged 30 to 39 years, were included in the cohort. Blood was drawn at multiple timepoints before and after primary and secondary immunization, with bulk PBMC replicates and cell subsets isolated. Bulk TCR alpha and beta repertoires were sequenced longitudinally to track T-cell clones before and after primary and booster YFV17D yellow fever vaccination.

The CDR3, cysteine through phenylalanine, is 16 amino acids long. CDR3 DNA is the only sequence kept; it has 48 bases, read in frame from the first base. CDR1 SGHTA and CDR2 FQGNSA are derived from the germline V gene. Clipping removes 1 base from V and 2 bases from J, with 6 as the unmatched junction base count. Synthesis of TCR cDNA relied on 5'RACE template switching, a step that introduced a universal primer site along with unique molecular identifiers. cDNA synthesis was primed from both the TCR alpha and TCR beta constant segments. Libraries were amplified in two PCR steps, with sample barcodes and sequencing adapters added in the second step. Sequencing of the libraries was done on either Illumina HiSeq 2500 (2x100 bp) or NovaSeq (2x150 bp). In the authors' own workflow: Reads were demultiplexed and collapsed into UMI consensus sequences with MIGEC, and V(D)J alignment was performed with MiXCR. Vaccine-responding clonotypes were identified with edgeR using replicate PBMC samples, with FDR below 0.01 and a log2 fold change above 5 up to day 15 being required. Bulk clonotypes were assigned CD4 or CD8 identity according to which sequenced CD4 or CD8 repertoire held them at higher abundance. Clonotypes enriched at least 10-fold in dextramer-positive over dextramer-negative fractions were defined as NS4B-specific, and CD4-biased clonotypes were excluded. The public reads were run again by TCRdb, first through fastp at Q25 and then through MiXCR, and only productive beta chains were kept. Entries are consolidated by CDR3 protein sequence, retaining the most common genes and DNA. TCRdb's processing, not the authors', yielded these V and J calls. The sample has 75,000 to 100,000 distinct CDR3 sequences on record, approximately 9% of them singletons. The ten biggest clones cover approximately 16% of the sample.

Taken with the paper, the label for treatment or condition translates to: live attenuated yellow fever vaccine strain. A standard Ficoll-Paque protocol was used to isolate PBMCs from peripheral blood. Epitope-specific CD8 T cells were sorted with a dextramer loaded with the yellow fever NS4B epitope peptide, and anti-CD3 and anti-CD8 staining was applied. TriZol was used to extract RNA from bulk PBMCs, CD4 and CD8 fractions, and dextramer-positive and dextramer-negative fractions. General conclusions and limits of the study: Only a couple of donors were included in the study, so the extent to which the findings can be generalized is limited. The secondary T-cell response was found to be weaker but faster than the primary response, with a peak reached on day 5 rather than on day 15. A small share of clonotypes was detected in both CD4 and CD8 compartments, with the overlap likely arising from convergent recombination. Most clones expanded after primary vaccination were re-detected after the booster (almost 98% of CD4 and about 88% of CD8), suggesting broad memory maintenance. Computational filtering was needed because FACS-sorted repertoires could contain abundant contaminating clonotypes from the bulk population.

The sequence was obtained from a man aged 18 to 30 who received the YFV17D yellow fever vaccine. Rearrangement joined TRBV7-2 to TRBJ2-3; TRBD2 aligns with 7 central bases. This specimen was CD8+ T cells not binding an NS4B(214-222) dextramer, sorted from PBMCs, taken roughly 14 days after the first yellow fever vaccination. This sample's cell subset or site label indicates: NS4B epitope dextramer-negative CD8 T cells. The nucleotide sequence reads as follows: TGTGCCAGCAGCTTAGGGCGGGACTACCCCACAGATACGCAGTATTTT. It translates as CASSLGRDYPTDTQYF.